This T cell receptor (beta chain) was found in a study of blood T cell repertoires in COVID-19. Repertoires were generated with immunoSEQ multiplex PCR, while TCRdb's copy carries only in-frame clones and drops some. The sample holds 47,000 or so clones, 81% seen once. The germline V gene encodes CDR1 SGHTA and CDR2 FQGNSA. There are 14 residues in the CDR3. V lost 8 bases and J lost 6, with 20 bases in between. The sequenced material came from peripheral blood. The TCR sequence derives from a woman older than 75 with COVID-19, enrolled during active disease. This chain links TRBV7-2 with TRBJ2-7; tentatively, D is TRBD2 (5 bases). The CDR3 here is CASGPGVGSFEQYF. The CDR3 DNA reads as TGTGCCAGCGGCCCCGGGGTAGGGTCTTTCGAGCAGTACTTC.